These 17 T cell receptor beta chains originate from one sample sequenced in a study of shared clonotypes between healthy human individuals. Profiling relied on immunoSEQ multiplex PCR, and the TCRdb table lists in-frame clones only, not all of them. The sample consists of about 2 million clones, 90% to 95% of them appearing once. Sequenced material: naive CD4+ T cells sorted from blood. Subset defined: CD45RA+ positively selected. All receptors come from a man younger than 30 in good health.

This rearrangement joins TRBV6-5 to TRBJ2-3; the D call may be TRBD1 or TRBD2 (5 bases each). The CDR3 extends over 13 amino acids. From germline, CDR1 is MNHEY and CDR2 SVGAGI. V was cut by 3 bases and J by 10 bases, with 14 bases left in between. The CDR3 DNA is TGTGCCAGCAGTTATGGGGGTAAGTTTGCGCAGTATTTT. This translates into CASSYGGKFAQYF.

This chain joins TRBV18 and TRBJ2-1; 10 nucleotides match TRBD2. The CDR3 spans 17 residues. J lost 4 bases, V lost 6 bases, and 12 bases had no gene match. Per the germline V gene, CDR1 is KGHSH and CDR2 is LQKENI. The CDR3 here is CASSSGLAGDLYNEQFF. In DNA, the CDR3 is TGTGCCAGCTCCTCGGGGCTAGCGGGAGATCTATACAATGAGCAGTTCTTC.

CDR3 amino acids: CASSFDRESYNEQFF. The CDR3 DNA follows: TGTGCCAGCAGCTTTGACAGGGAATCCTACAATGAGCAGTTCTTC. This sequence joins TRBV5-6 and TRBJ2-1; TRBD1 matches 7 bases. The ends lost 2 bases at V and 1 base at J; junction bases unmatched: 3. In germline, CDR1 is SGHDT, CDR2 YYEEEE. CDR3 size: 15 residues.

The J gene is TRBJ2-3, the V gene TRBV5-1, with 9 bases fitting TRBD2. Trimming took 4 bases from V and 3 from J; bases not matched to a gene: 9. Germline V gives CDR1 SGHRS, CDR2 YFSETQ. The CDR3 runs to 16 residues. The CDR3 DNA is TGCGCCAGCAGCCACAGCCGAGCGGGAGGAACAGATACGCAGTATTTT. Amino acid sequence: CASSHSRAGGTDTQYF.

The genes are TRBV7-3 and TRBJ2-2, with D possibly matching TRBD1 (5 bases). Per the germline V gene, CDR1 is SGHTA and CDR2 is FQGTGA. This CDR3 contains 15 residues. V lost 3 bases and J 5 bases, leaving 13 bases between the germline ends. CDR3 nucleotide sequence: TGTGCCAGCAGCTTTATGGCAGGGATGACCGGGGAGCTGTTTTTT. This translates into CASSFMAGMTGELFF.

V is TRBV5-1 and J is TRBJ2-2; 7 bases match TRBD2. The V segment lost 0 bases and the J segment 7 bases; nucleotides outside the gene matches: 6. There are 15 residues in the CDR3. Germline CDR1 is SGHRS and CDR2 is YFSETQ. CDR3 residues: CASSLEAGFSGELFF. As DNA, the CDR3 is TGCGCCAGCAGCTTGGAAGCGGGGTTCAGCGGGGAGCTGTTTTTT.

The V and J genes are TRBV9 and TRBJ2-7, with D tentatively TRBD2 (5 bases). This CDR3 spans 13 amino acids. The germline CDR1 and CDR2 sequences are SGDLS and YYNGEE. Trimming took 0 bases from V and 6 from J, leaving 10 bases between them. This chain's CDR3 is CASSVVSSTEQYF. The CDR3 region has the DNA TGTGCCAGCAGCGTAGTGTCTAGCACCGAGCAGTACTTC.

The chain links TRBV6-5 to TRBJ2-3; 7 bases are shared with TRBD2. Unmatched junction bases numbered 7, after V lost 7 bases and J lost 6 bases. This CDR3 region has 13 residues. Germline-derived CDR1 and CDR2 are MNHEY and SVGAGI. CDR3 loop: CASTPLGGDTQYF. CDR3 nucleotide sequence: TGTGCCAGCACCCCCCTGGGAGGGGATACGCAGTATTTT.

The chain carries TRBV30 and TRBJ2-7; D is perhaps TRBD1 (6 bases). The V end lost 2 bases, the J end lost 6 bases, and 17 bases lay between the germline ends. The CDR3 totals 14 residues. CDR1 and CDR2 from the germline V gene are GTSNPN and SVGIG (reference sequence). The CDR3 bases are TGTGCCTGGAGTACCCTGTGGGGGCAGGGCGAGCAGTACTTC. Protein product: CAWSTLWGQGEQYF.

The chain carries TRBV5-1 and TRBJ2-7; 8 positions agree with TRBD2. Germline V gene data show CDR1 as SGHRS and CDR2 as YFSETQ. The J segment lost 6 bases and the V segment lost 1 base, leaving 6 bases of the junction unmatched. This CDR3 comprises 14 residues. DNA of the CDR3: TGCGCCAGCAGCTTGAGCGGGAGTTGGGTCGAGCAGTACTTC. This gives the protein CASSLSGSWVEQYF.

The rearrangement uses TRBV7-2 and TRBJ1-6; D is uncertain. CDR1 SGHTA and CDR2 FQGNSA come from the germline V gene. This CDR3 spans 13 amino acids. Trimming left V 5 bases short and J 7 bases short, with 9 bases between. The CDR3 DNA reads as TGTGCCAGCAGCGCAGGATTCAATTCACCCCTCCACTTT. Translating it yields CASSAGFNSPLHF.

The chain recombines TRBV10-1 with TRBJ2-7; 9 nucleotides line up with TRBD2. Germline V gene data show CDR1 as WNHNN and CDR2 as SYGVQD (reference sequence). After removal of 2 bases from V and 0 bases from J, the junction contained 2 bases not matched to a gene. The CDR3 has 15 residues. The CDR3 bases are TGCGCCAGCAGTGAGACTAGCGGGTTCTCCTACGAGCAGTACTTC. Protein: CASSETSGFSYEQYF.

This chain joins TRBV6-6 and TRBJ1-6, with TRBD1 matching over 7 bases. V lost 2 bases and J lost 11; bases outside the gene matches: 3. The CDR3 covers 13 residues. Per the germline V gene, CDR1 is MNHNY and CDR2 is SVGAGI (reference sequence). CDR3 amino acids: CASSYDRDAPLHF. As DNA, the CDR3 is TGTGCCAGCAGTTACGACAGGGACGCACCCCTCCACTTT.

CDR3 loop: CASSLDRAETNEQFF. In DNA form, the CDR3 reads TGTGCCAGCAGCTTAGACAGGGCGGAGACCAATGAGCAGTTCTTC. V usage is TRBV7-2 and J usage is TRBJ2-1; D may be TRBD1 (6 bases). Germline CDR1 is SGHTA and CDR2 is FQGNSA. This CDR3 has 15 residues. V lost 1 base and J 6 bases, leaving 13 bases between the germline ends.

The chain recombines TRBV9 with TRBJ2-1, with 14 nucleotides matching TRBD2. CDR3 size: 20 residues. Per the germline V gene, CDR1 is SGDLS and CDR2 is YYNGEE. Trimming removed 0 bases from V and 2 bases from J; junction bases left unmatched: 10. In DNA form, the CDR3 reads TGTGCCAGCAGCGTAGCACCCCGACTAGCGGGGGGGCTTACCTACAATGAGCAGTTCTTC. Encoded protein: CASSVAPRLAGGLTYNEQFF.

Concerning this clone: In the same sample, other DNA sequences code for this CDR3. J is TRBJ1-1 and V is TRBV29-1, with D uncertain. The CDR3 is 12 residues long. CDR1 is SQVTM, CDR2 ANQGSEA, per germline. Trimming stripped 3 bases from V and 1 base from J, with 6 bases between. CDR3 sequence: CSVDSGNTEAFF. The CDR3 DNA is TGCAGCGTTGACTCTGGGAACACTGAAGCTTTCTTT.

The chain joins TRBV5-1 to TRBJ2-3, with 9 nucleotides matching TRBD1. The trim removed 2 bases at V and 2 bases at J, leaving 6 bases unmatched. This CDR3 region has 16 residues. Germline V gene lookup returns CDR1 SGHRS and CDR2 YFSETQ. The CDR3 DNA sequence: TGCGCCAGCAGCTTCTTCGGGACAGGGACCACAGATACGCAGTATTTT. It translates to CASSFFGTGTTDTQYF.